A single sample gave rise to the 21 T cell receptor beta chains below, sequenced in a study of type 1 regulatory T cells (dated by TCRdb to about 2021). Results and caveats for the whole study, not just this receptor: A more restricted TCR repertoire was observed in Tr1 cells than in non-Tr1 cells, and this restriction was interpreted in the study as alloantigen-induced clonal expansion.

The sample was run on an Illumina MiSeq. Using fastp trimming at Q25 and MiXCR clonotype assembly, TCRdb reanalyzed the public sequencing data and kept in-frame beta chains. Each entry merges the rows of one CDR3 protein and shows their most common DNA and genes. Counted in this sample were roughly 71,000 distinct CDR3 sequences; less than 25% of them appeared once. 8% to 9% of the sample is taken by the ten largest. No antigen has been identified for these receptors. Sequencing was done on a sample of cultured type 1 regulatory T (Tr1) cells, either the whole culture or a sorted fraction (not recorded which). The sample's cell subset or site label is to be understood as: type 1 regulatory T cells sorted from the T-allo10 product. These receptors came from a human donor in good health.

This clonotype showed up just a few times. This chain connects TRBV7-2 to TRBJ2-7, with D uncertain. Germline assignment: CDR1 SGHTA and CDR2 FQGNSA. Trimming removed 3 bases from V and 4 bases from J, with 10 bases in between. CDR3 size: 13 residues. The CDR3 DNA sequence: TGTGCCAGCAGCTTTACTCATACATACGAGCAGTACTTC. It translates to CASSFTHTYEQYF. The variable domain in full, completed from reference TRBV7-2 and TRBJ2-7, reads GAGVSQSPSNKVTEKGKDVELRCDPISGHTALYWYRQSLGQGLEFLIYFQGNSAPDKSGLPSDRFSAERTGGSVSTLTIQRTQQEDSAVYLCASSFTHTYEQYFGPGTRLTVT.

The chain combines TRBV3-1 with TRBJ1-3; no firm D call. The V end was cut by 7 bases, the J end by 1 base, with 8 bases between. There are 13 residues in the CDR3. Germline loops: CDR1 LGHDT, CDR2 YNNKEL (reference sequence). CDR3 nucleotides: TGTGCCAGCACCCAGAGTTCTGGAAACACCATATATTTT. This gives the protein CASTQSSGNTIYF.

This clonotype was seen a single time. The chain is built from TRBV20-1 and TRBJ2-5; D is uncertain. The V and J ends lost 6 bases and 1 base respectively, with 9 bases between them. CDR1 is DFQATT, CDR2 SNEGSKA, per germline (reference sequence). This CDR3 has 12 residues. CDR3 nucleotide sequence: TGCAGTGCGCGCCTAGGCCAAGAGACCCAGTACTTC. This codes for CSARLGQETQYF.

Relative to its sample, this clonotype is medium-sized (0.01 to 0.1%). The chain carries TRBV5-1 and TRBJ2-7; the D gene is possibly TRBD2 (7 bases). From germline, CDR1 is SGHRS and CDR2 YFSETQ. Between the trimmed V and J ends, which lost 3 bases and 7 bases, there was a span of 23 bases. The CDR3 runs to 16 residues. Here the CDR3 DNA reads TGCGCCAGCAGCTCGGGAGGACTAGGGGGGATACTGGAGCAGTACTTC. Protein: CASSSGGLGGILEQYF.

The chain links TRBV12-3 or TRBV12-4 to TRBJ1-2; no firm D call. The CDR3 consists of 14 residues. Trimming cost V 2 bases and J 3 bases, with 10 bases left between them. CDR3 DNA sequence: TGTGCCAGCAGTTTACAGAGTACCGACTATGGCTACACCTTC. It codes for CASSLQSTDYGYTF.

This clonotype turned up a few times. V and J are TRBV5-6 and TRBJ2-5, with a possible D match to TRBD2 (5 bases). Germline assignment: CDR1 SGHDT and CDR2 YYEEEE. CDR3 length: 13 residues. Trimming removed 2 bases at V and 4 bases at J, with 9 bases between. For the CDR3, the DNA is TGTGCCAGCAGCTTTACGGGGAGAGAGACCCAGTACTTC. Amino acids: CASSFTGRETQYF.

This clonotype has more than one count but fewer than ten. The chain is built from TRBV7-9 and TRBJ2-7; unclear D gene. CDR1 and CDR2 from the germline V gene are SEHNR and FQNEAQ (reference sequence). V gave up 1 base and J gave up 5 bases, with 6 bases separating them. The CDR3 is 12 residues long. CDR3 protein: CASSLVRDEQYF. In DNA, the CDR3 is TGTGCCAGCAGCTTAGTCCGGGACGAGCAGTACTTC.

This clonotype was recorded a few times. The chain employs TRBV11-3 and TRBJ2-1; perhaps TRBD2 as D (5 bases). V was shortened by 7 bases and J by 0 bases, with 13 bases between the two germline ends. This CDR3 is built from 15 residues. Germline V gives CDR1 SGHNT, CDR2 YENEEA. CDR3 residues: CASNQEGPSYNEQFF. The CDR3 DNA follows: TGTGCCAGCAACCAAGAGGGCCCCTCCTACAATGAGCAGTTCTTC.

V usage is TRBV20-1 and J usage is TRBJ2-7, with no clear D. Looked up from germline, CDR1 is DFQATT and CDR2 is SNEGSKA (reference sequence). Trimming removed 0 bases at V and 6 bases at J, with 12 bases between. This CDR3 has 13 residues. In nucleotides, the CDR3 is TGCAGTGCTAGAGATTGGGTCGTGGCCGAGCAGTACTTC. It yields the protein CSARDWVVAEQYF.

This clonotype showed up many times. The chain has TRBV10-3 and TRBJ2-5; D is perhaps TRBD2 (6 bases). CDR1 is ENHRY and CDR2 is SYGVKD in the germline V gene. V lost 4 bases to trimming and J lost 3 bases, with 18 bases between them. This CDR3 contains 16 residues. The CDR3 DNA sequence: TGTGCCATCAGTGGGGTTGGAGCGGGTCCCGAAGAGACCCAGTACTTC. This encodes CAISGVGAGPEETQYF.

The gene calls are TRBV2 and TRBJ2-7; 7 nucleotides agree with TRBD1. The CDR3 is made up of 12 amino acids. Trimming removed 5 bases from V and 4 bases from J; junction bases left unmatched: 2. Germline V gene sequence: CDR1 SNHLY, CDR2 FYNNEI. The DNA for the CDR3 is TGTGCCAGCAGTATACAGGGGTACGAGCAGTACTTC. Protein: CASSIQGYEQYF. The variable domain in full, completed from reference TRBV2 and TRBJ2-7, reads EPEVTQTPSHQVTQMGQEVILRCVPISNHLYFYWYRQILGQKVEFLVSFYNNEISEKSEIFDDQFSVERPDGSNFTLKIRSTKLEDSAMYFCASSIQGYEQYFGPGTRLTVT.

This clonotype was seen only a few times. V usage is TRBV20-1 and J usage is TRBJ2-1, with 9 bases fitting TRBD2. CDR1 and CDR2 from the germline V gene are DFQATT and SNEGSKA (reference sequence). The trim removed 3 bases at V and 6 bases at J, leaving 9 bases unmatched. The CDR3 is 15 residues long. The CDR3 coding sequence is TGCAGTGCTAGTGGTCTAGCGGGATTGGCCAATGAGCAGTTCTTC. Its protein is CSASGLAGLANEQFF.

The V and J genes are TRBV28 and TRBJ2-5; TRBD1 agrees at 8 bases. The ends lost 6 bases at V and 5 bases at J; junction bases unmatched: 8. From germline, CDR1 is MDHEN and CDR2 SYDVKM. This CDR3 spans 14 amino acids. Here the CDR3 DNA reads TGTGCCAGCAGCCCTCCAGGGGGCGGGGAGACCCAGTACTTC. As protein: CASSPPGGGETQYF.

This clonotype was observed a handful of times. The rearrangement links TRBV5-1 to TRBJ1-6; D is ambiguous. The germline V gene has CDR1 SGHRS and CDR2 YFSETQ. The CDR3 totals 13 residues. V lost 0 bases, J lost 7 bases, and 5 bases lay in between. The CDR3 sequence is CASSLDSNSPLHF. The CDR3 DNA is TGCGCCAGCAGCTTGGACAGCAATTCACCCCTCCACTTT. Supplemented by reference TRBV5-1 and TRBJ1-6, the full variable domain reads KAGVTQTPRYLIKTRGQQVTLSCSPISGHRSVSWYQQTPGQGLQFLFEYFSETQRNKGNFPGRFSGRQFSNSRSEMNVSTLELGDSALYLCASSLDSNSPLHFGNGTRLTVT.

This clonotype was counted between two and nine times. This sequence joins TRBV20-1 and TRBJ1-3; tentatively, D is TRBD1 (5 bases). The germline V gene has CDR1 DFQATT and CDR2 SNEGSKA (reference sequence). Trimming pared 5 bases from V and 2 bases from J, leaving 10 bases between. This CDR3 spans 13 amino acids. The CDR3 here is CSAPGFAGNTIYF. Written as DNA, the CDR3 is TGCAGTGCTCCAGGGTTTGCTGGAAACACCATATATTTT.

The chain employs TRBV6-5 and TRBJ1-1; D might be TRBD1 (5 bases). The germline V and J ends were trimmed by 6 bases and 5 bases, with 16 bases remaining between them. This CDR3 region has 14 residues. CDR1 is MNHEY, CDR2 SVGAGI, per germline. This chain's CDR3 is CASSYQGGTTEAFF. In DNA, the CDR3 is TGTGCCAGCAGCTATCAAGGAGGGACGACTGAAGCTTTCTTT.

This clonotype has more than one count but fewer than ten. The chain is built from TRBV12-3 or TRBV12-4 and TRBJ2-7; 10 bases match TRBD1. The CDR3 runs to 19 residues. V lost 3 bases and J lost 2; bases outside the gene matches: 16. CDR3 region: CASSLRGTGVSAGPYEQYF. CDR3 nucleotide sequence: TGTGCCAGCAGTTTGAGAGGGACAGGGGTTTCAGCTGGTCCCTACGAGCAGTACTTC.

This clonotype has ten or more counts. The V and J genes are TRBV5-1 and TRBJ1-5; a possible D gene is TRBD1 (5 bases). Trimming removed 4 bases from V and 6 bases from J, with 11 bases in between. The CDR3 sequence is 13 residues long. Germline assignment: CDR1 SGHRS and CDR2 YFSETQ. The CDR3 reads CASSHEGTQPQHF. The CDR3 nucleotides read TGCGCCAGCAGCCATGAGGGGACTCAGCCCCAGCATTTT.

The V call is TRBV12-3 or TRBV12-4, the J call TRBJ1-4; D gene uncertain. Between the trimmed V and J ends, which lost 1 base and 7 bases, there was a span of 4 bases. The CDR3 is 12 residues long. CDR3 DNA sequence: TGTGCCAGCAGTTTAGGGTTTGAAAAACTGTTTTTT. Translation: CASSLGFEKLFF.

The chain links TRBV5-1 to TRBJ2-3; D might be TRBD2 (5 bases). The ends were cut back, 0 bases at V and 2 bases at J, with 7 bases in the middle. The CDR3 loop spans 14 amino acids. Looked up from germline, CDR1 is SGHRS and CDR2 is YFSETQ. Here the CDR3 reads CASSLERDTDTQYF. The DNA of the CDR3 is TGCGCCAGCAGCTTGGAACGGGACACAGATACGCAGTATTTT.

This clonotype was recorded a few times. The rearrangement links TRBV20-1 to TRBJ2-5; D ambiguous. The V end was cut by 6 bases, the J end by 5 bases, with 10 bases between. The germline V gene encodes CDR1 DFQATT and CDR2 SNEGSKA (reference sequence). CDR3 size: 11 residues. In DNA, the CDR3 is TGCAGTGCCCAACTTGTGGAGACCCAGTACTTC. As protein: CSAQLVETQYF.